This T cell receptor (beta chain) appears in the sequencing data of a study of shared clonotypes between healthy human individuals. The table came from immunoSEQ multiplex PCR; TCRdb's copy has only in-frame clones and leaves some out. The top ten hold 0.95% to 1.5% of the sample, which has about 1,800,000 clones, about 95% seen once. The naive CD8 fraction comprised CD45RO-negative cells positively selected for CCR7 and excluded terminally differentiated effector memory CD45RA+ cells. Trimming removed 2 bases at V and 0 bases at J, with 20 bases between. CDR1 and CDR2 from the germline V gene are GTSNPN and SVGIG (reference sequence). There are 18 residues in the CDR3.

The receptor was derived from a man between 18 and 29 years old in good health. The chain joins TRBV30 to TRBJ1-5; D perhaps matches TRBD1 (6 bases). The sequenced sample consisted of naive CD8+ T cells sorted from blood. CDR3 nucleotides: TGTGCCTGGAGTCCAGGGGTAAACGACCCATATAGCAATCAGCCCCAGCATTTT. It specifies CAWSPGVNDPYSNQPQHF.